Given below is one TCR beta chain in context. Its matching antigen is unknown. This sample is part of a study of cytomegalovirus exposure and HLA in healthy donors. Study outcomes and limitations: A missense variant in DCLRE1C was later tied to TCR beta V- and J-gene trimming. What TCR beta sequences reportedly achieved was accurate prediction of HLA-A and HLA-B alleles in most subjects.

Both 60 Vbeta primers and 13 Jbeta primers went into the PCR. Sequencing was performed with immunoSEQ multiplex PCR; in TCRdb, only in-frame clones are kept and a portion is missing. This sample carries approximately 110,000 clones, around 84% of them seen once, and the ten largest clones take 20% to 25%. The sequence was collected from a man younger than 45 in good health and CMV-seropositive. The sequenced sample consisted of PBMCs.

This CDR3 is CASTRVTEAFF. DNA of the CDR3: TGTGCCAGCACGAGGGTCACTGAAGCTTTCTTT. The rearrangement joins TRBV2 to TRBJ1-1, with D hard to call. The CDR3 contains 11 residues. The V gene's germline CDR1 is SNHLY and CDR2 FYNNEI. The V and J ends lost 7 bases and 4 bases respectively, with 7 bases between them.